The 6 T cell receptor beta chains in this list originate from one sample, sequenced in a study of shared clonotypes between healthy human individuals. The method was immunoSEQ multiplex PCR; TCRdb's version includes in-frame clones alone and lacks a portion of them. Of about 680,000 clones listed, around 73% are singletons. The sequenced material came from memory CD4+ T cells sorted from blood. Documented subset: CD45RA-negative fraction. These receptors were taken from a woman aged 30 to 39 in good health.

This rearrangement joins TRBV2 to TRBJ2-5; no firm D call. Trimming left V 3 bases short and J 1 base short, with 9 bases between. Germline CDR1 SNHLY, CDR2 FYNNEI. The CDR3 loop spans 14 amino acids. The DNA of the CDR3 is TGTGCCAGCAGTGAGATGACGGGCCAAGAGACCCAGTACTTC. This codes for CASSEMTGQETQYF.

For the CDR3, the DNA is TGTGCCAGCAGCTCAAACAGGTTGGGGGGCTACACCTTC. Protein sequence: CASSSNRLGGYTF. The chain recombines TRBV7-9 with TRBJ1-2, with D possibly TRBD1 on 5 matching bases. V was cut by 4 bases and J by 8 bases, with 14 bases left in between. The CDR3 runs to 13 residues. The V gene's germline CDR1 is SEHNR and CDR2 FQNEAQ (reference sequence).

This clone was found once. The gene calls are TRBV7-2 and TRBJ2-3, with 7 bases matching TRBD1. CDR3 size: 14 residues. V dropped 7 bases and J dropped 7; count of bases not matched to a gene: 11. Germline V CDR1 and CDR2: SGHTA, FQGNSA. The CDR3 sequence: CASTVRTGPNTQYF. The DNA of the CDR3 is TGTGCCAGCACTGTGCGGACAGGACCTAATACGCAGTATTTT.

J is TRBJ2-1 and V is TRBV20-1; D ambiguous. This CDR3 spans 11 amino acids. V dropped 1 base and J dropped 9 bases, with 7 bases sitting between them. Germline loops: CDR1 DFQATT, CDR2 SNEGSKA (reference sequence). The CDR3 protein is CSARGRPEQFF. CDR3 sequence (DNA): TGCAGTGCTAGAGGGCGCCCTGAGCAGTTCTTC.

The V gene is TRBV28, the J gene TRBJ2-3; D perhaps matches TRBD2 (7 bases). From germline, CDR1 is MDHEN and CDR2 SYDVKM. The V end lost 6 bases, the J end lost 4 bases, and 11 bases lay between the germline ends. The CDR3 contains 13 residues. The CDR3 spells CASRPGGADTQYF. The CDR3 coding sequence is TGTGCCAGCAGGCCGGGGGGCGCAGATACGCAGTATTTT.

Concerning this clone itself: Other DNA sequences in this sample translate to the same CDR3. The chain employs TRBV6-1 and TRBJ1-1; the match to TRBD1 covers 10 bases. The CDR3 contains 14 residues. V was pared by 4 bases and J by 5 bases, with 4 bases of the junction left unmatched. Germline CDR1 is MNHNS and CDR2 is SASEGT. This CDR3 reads CASSATGGRTEAFF. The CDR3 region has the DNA TGTGCCAGCAGTGCGACAGGGGGCAGGACTGAAGCTTTCTTT.